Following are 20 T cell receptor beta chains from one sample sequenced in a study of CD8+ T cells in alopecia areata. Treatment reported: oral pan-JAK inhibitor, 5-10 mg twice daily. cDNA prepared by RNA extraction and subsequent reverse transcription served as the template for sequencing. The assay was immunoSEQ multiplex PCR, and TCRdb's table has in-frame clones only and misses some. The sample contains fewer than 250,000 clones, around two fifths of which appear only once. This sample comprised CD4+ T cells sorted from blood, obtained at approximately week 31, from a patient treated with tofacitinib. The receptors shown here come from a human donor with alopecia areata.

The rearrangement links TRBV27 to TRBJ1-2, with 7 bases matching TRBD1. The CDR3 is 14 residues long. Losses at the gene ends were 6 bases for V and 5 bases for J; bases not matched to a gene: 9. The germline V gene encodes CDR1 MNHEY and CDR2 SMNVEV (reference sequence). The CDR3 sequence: CASRDLDRDYGYTF. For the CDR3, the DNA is TGTGCCAGCAGGGACCTAGACAGGGATTATGGCTACACCTTC.

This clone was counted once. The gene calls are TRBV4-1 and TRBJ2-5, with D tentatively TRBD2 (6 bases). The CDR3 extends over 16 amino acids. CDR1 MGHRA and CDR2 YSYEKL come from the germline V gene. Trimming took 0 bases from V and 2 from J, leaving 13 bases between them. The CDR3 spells CASSQDYTSRQETQYF. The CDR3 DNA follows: TGCGCCAGCAGCCAAGATTACACTAGCAGACAAGAGACCCAGTACTTC.

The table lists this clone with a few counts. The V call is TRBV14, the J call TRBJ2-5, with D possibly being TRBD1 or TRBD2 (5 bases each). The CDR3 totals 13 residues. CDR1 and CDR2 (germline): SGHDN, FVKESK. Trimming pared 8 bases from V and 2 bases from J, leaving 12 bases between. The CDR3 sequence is CASGKRGQETQYF. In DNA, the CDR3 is TGTGCCAGCGGGAAGAGGGGTCAAGAGACCCAGTACTTC.

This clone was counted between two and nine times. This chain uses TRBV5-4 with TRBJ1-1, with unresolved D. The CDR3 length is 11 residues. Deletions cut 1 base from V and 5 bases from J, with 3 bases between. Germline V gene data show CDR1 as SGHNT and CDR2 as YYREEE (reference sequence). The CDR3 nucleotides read TGTGCCAGCAGCTTGCGGACTGAAGCTTTCTTT. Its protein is CASSLRTEAFF.

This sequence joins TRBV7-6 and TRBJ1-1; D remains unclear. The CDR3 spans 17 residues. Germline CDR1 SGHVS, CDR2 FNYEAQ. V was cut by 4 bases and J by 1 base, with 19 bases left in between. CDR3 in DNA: TGTGCCAGCAGCTCCCCACCCCTGAGCTCGGGGAACACTGAAGCTTTCTTT. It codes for CASSSPPLSSGNTEAFF. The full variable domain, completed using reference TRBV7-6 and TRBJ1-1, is GAGVSQSPRYKVTKRGQDVALRCDPISGHVSLYWYRQALGQGPEFLTYFNYEAQQDKSGLPNDRFSAERPEGSISTLTIQRTEQRDSAMYRCASSSPPLSSGNTEAFFGQGTRLTVV.

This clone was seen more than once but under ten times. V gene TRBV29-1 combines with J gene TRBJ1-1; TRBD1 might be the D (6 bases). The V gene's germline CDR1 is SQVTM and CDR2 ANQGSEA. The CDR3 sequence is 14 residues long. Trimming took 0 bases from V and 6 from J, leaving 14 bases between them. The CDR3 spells CSVEEAGVWSEAFF. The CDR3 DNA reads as TGCAGCGTTGAAGAGGCAGGGGTTTGGTCTGAAGCTTTCTTT.

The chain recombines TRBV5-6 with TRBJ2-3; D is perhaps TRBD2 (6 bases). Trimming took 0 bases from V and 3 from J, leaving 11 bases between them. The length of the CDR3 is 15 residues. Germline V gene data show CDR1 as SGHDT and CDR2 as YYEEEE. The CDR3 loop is CASSLELAATDTQYF. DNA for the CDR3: TGTGCCAGCAGCTTGGAGTTAGCGGCAACAGATACGCAGTATTTT.

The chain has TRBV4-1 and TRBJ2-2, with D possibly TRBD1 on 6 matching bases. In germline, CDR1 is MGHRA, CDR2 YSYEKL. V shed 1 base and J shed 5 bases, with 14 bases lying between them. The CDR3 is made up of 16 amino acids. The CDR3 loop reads CASSQAQGFATGELFF. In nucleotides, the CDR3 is TGCGCCAGCAGCCAAGCACAGGGCTTCGCGACCGGGGAGCTGTTTTTT.

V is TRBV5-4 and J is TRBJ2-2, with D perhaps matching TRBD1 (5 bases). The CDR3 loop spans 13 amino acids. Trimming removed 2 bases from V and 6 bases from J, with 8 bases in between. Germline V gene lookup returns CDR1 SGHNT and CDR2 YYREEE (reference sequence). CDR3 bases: TGTGCCAGCAGCTTCCAGGGCCCCGGGGAGCTGTTTTTT. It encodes CASSFQGPGELFF.

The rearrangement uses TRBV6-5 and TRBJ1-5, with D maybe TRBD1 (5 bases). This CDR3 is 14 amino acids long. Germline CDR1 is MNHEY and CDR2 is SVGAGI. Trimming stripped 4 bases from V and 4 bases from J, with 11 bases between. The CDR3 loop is CASSSGGLNQPQHF. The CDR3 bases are TGTGCCAGCAGTTCCGGGGGATTAAATCAGCCCCAGCATTTT.

In nucleotides, the CDR3 is TGCAGCTGTGTATGGGGGAACACTGAAGCTTTCTTT. It translates to CSCVWGNTEAFF. V is TRBV29-1 and J is TRBJ1-1; no reliable D call. The CDR3 totals 12 residues. Germline V CDR1 and CDR2: SQVTM, ANQGSEA. V dropped 8 bases and J dropped 1 base, with 11 bases sitting between them.

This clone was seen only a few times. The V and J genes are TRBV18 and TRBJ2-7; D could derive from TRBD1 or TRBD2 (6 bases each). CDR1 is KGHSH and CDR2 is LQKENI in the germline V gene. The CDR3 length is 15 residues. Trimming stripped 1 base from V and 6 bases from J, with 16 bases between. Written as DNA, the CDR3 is TGTGCCAGCTCACCACTTGAAAGGGGGGTAGCCGAGCAGTACTTC. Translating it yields CASSPLERGVAEQYF.

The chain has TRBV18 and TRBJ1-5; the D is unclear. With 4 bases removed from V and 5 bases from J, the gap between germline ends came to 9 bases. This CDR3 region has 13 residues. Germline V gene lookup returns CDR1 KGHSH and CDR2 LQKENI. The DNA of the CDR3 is TGTGCCAGCTCACTTTACCAAGATCAGCCCCAGCATTTT. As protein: CASSLYQDQPQHF.

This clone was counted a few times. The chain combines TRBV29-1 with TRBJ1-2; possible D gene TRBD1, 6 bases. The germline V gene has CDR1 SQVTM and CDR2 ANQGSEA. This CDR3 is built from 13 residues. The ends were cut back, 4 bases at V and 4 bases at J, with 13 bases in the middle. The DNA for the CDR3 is TGCAGCGTTGGGAGCGAGGGGGTCTATGGCTACACCTTC. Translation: CSVGSEGVYGYTF.

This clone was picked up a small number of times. CDR3 protein: CASSSQGAERTEAFF. The CDR3 DNA is TGTGCCAGCAGCTCACAGGGCGCGGAGCGCACTGAAGCTTTCTTT. The V call is TRBV6-5, the J call TRBJ1-1; weak D call: TRBD1 (6 bases). V gave up 6 bases and J gave up 4 bases, with 18 bases separating them. From germline, CDR1 is MNHEY and CDR2 SVGAGI. The CDR3 extends over 15 amino acids.

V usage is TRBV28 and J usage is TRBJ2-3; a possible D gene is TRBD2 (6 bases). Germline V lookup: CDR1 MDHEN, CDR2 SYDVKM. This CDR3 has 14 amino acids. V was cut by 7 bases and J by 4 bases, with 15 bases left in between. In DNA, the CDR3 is TGTGCCAGCATCCGTGGAGGGTTCGCAGATACGCAGTATTTT. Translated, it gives CASIRGGFADTQYF. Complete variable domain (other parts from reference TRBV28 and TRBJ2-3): DVKVTQSSRYLVKRTGEKVFLECVQDMDHENMFWYRQDPGLGLRLIYFSYDVKMKEKGDIPEGYSVSREKKERFSLILESASTNQTSMYLCASIRGGFADTQYFGPGTRLTVL.

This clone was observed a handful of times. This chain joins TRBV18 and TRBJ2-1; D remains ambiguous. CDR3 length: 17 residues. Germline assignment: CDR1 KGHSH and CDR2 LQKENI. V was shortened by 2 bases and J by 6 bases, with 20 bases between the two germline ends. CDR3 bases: TGTGCCAGCTCACCAGCTCTGACGGCCGCCCTGAGCAATGAGCAGTTCTTC. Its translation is CASSPALTAALSNEQFF.

CDR3 coding DNA: TGTGCCAGCAGGGACAGACTCTACGAGCAGTACTTC. As protein: CASRDRLYEQYF. The V and J genes are TRBV6-1 and TRBJ2-7, with D perhaps TRBD1 (6 bases). The CDR3 covers 12 residues. The germline V gene has CDR1 MNHNS and CDR2 SASEGT. V was pared by 6 bases and J by 3 bases, with 9 bases between.

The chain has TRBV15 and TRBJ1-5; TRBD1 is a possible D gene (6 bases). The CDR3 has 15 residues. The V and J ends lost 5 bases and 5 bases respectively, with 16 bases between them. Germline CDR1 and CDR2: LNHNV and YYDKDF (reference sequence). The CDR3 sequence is CATSPGVGGDQPQHF. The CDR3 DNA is TGTGCCACCAGCCCCGGGGTAGGGGGTGATCAGCCCCAGCATTTT.

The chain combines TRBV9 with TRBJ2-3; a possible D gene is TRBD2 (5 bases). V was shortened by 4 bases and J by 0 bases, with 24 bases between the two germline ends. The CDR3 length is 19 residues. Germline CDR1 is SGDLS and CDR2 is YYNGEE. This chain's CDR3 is CASSPREGPLPTSTDTQYF. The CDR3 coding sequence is TGTGCCAGCAGCCCCCGAGAGGGTCCTCTCCCTACTAGCACAGATACGCAGTATTTT.